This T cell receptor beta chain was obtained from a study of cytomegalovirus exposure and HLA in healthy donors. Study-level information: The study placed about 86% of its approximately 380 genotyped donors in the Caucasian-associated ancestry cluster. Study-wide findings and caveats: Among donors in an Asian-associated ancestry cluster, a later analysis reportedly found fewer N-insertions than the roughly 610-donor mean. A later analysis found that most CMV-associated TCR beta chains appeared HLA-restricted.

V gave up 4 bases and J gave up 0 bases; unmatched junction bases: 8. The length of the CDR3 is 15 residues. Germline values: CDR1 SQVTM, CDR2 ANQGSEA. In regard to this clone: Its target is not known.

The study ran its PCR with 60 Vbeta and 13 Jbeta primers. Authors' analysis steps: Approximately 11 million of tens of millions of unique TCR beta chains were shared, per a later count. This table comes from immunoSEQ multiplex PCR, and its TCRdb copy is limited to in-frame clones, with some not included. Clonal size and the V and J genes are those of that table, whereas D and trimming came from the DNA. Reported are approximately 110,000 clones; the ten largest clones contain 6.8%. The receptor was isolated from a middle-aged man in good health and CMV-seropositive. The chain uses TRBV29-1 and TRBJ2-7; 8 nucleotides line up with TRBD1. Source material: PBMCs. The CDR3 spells CSVGKLDRVSYEQYF. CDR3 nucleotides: TGCAGCGTTGGGAAGTTGGACAGGGTCTCCTACGAGCAGTACTTC.